The 13 T cell receptor beta chains reported below all come from one sample, sequenced in a study of blood T cell repertoires in COVID-19. The protocol was immunoSEQ multiplex PCR, while the TCRdb copy is restricted to in-frame clones and leaves out a portion. The sample includes 60,000 to 65,000 clones, over 75% of them seen just once. What was sequenced was peripheral blood. The receptor set was obtained from a man in his 60s with acute or convalescent COVID-19.

The chain has TRBV6-5 and TRBJ2-1, with no clear D. Trimming shortened V by 2 bases and J by 5 bases, and 7 bases separated the two germline ends. Germline CDR1 and CDR2: MNHEY and SVGAGI. The CDR3 has 13 residues. Written as DNA, the CDR3 is TGTGCCAGCAGTTACCGGAGTGACAATGAGCAGTTCTTC. Translating it yields CASSYRSDNEQFF.

CDR3 region: CASSLLTSGSSEQYF. CDR3 coding DNA: TGTGCCAGCAGTTTACTAACTAGCGGGAGTTCCGAGCAGTACTTC. The rearrangement joins TRBV6-6 to TRBJ2-7; 11 positions agree with TRBD2. J was trimmed by 6 bases and V by 4 bases; bases with no gene match: 8. Germline V lookup: CDR1 MNHNY, CDR2 SVGAGI (reference sequence). The CDR3 is made up of 15 amino acids.

In its sample, this clone was seen a few times. The gene calls are TRBV24-1 and TRBJ2-3; 7 positions match TRBD2. The junction had 6 bases not matched to a gene; V was cut back by 4 bases and J by 0 bases. Germline V CDR1 and CDR2: KGHDR, SFDVKD. The CDR3 has 16 residues. The CDR3 here is CATSDPPRESTDTQYF. The CDR3 DNA reads TGTGCCACCAGTGACCCACCGCGGGAGAGCACAGATACGCAGTATTTT.

CDR3 in amino acids: CASLRSRDFYGYTF. CDR3 nucleotides: TGTGCCAGCTTGAGATCCAGGGACTTCTATGGCTACACCTTC. V is TRBV6-5 and J is TRBJ1-2; maybe TRBD1 (5 bases). The CDR3 consists of 14 residues. The V gene lost 8 bases and the J gene lost 4 bases, with 17 bases spanning the gap. Germline CDR1 reads MNHEY; CDR2 reads SVGAGI.

This chain uses TRBV6-5 with TRBJ2-1, with TRBD1 matching over 10 bases. V gave up 6 bases and J gave up 8 bases; unmatched junction bases: 10. This CDR3 contains 15 residues. Germline V gene data show CDR1 as MNHEY and CDR2 as SVGAGI. The CDR3 is CASRSPTGGSDEQFF. The CDR3 DNA sequence: TGTGCCAGCAGGAGCCCGACAGGGGGCAGCGATGAGCAGTTCTTC.

This chain's CDR3 is CASSHRGGTEAFF. As DNA, the CDR3 is TGTGCCAGCAGTCACAGGGGTGGGACTGAAGCTTTCTTT. The V call is TRBV3-1 (or the pseudogene TRBV3-2), the J call TRBJ1-1; 7 bases fit TRBD1. With V trimmed by 6 bases and J by 5 bases, 6 bases remained unmatched. CDR1 LGHDT and CDR2 YNNKEL come from the germline V gene (reference sequence). The length of the CDR3 is 13 residues.

The rearrangement joins TRBV5-4 to TRBJ2-2, with 10 bases identical to TRBD1. CDR3 length: 14 residues. Germline values: CDR1 SGHNT, CDR2 YYREEE (reference sequence). J lost 6 bases, V lost 4 bases, and 3 bases had no gene match. The CDR3, as DNA: TGTGCCAGCAGCCTTGGACAGGGGGCCGGGGAGCTGTTTTTT. Its protein product is CASSLGQGAGELFF.

The rearrangement joins TRBV28 to TRBJ2-3; TRBD1 is a possible D gene (5 bases). This CDR3 is built from 15 residues. The germline V gene has CDR1 MDHEN and CDR2 SYDVKM. With 3 bases removed from V and 4 bases from J, the gap between germline ends came to 14 bases. CDR3 nucleotides: TGTGCCAGCAGTTTCCCAGGGCCCTCCGCAGATACGCAGTATTTT. This gives the protein CASSFPGPSADTQYF.

This clone was counted many times. V usage is TRBV4-2 and J usage is TRBJ2-1; 9 bases align to TRBD2. J gave up 3 bases and V 0 bases, and 6 bases lay outside the gene matches. From germline, CDR1 is LGHNA and CDR2 YNFKEQ. The CDR3 is 17 residues long. The CDR3 loop reads CASSQDLVSGSYNEQFF. The CDR3 nucleotides are TGTGCCAGCAGCCAAGATCTAGTTAGCGGGAGCTACAATGAGCAGTTCTTC.

There are a few counts of this clone. The rearrangement links TRBV20-1 to TRBJ1-1; the D gene is possibly TRBD1 (6 bases). The CDR3 length is 14 residues. Germline CDR1 reads DFQATT; CDR2 reads SNEGSKA (reference sequence). V was shortened by 3 bases and J by 7 bases, with 18 bases between the two germline ends. As DNA, the CDR3 is TGCAGTGCTAGTAGCCCCAGGGGTTACTATGAAGCTTTCTTT. Its translation is CSASSPRGYYEAFF.

This chain uses TRBV5-1 with TRBJ1-4; 8 positions agree with TRBD1. The CDR3 is 15 amino acids. V lost 5 bases and J lost 3; bases outside the gene matches: 6. Germline V lookup: CDR1 SGHRS, CDR2 YFSETQ. This chain's CDR3 is CASRPQGAPNEKLFF. CDR3 bases: TGCGCCAGCAGACCCCAGGGGGCGCCTAATGAAAAACTGTTTTTT.

The table lists this clone with a few counts. The chain uses TRBV28 and TRBJ1-5; no firm D call. The CDR3 consists of 13 residues. Between the trimmed V and J ends, which lost 2 bases and 4 bases, there was a span of 6 bases. Germline-derived CDR1 and CDR2 are MDHEN and SYDVKM. The CDR3 DNA follows: TGTGCCAGCAGTTTACAGGTAAATCAGCCCCAGCATTTT. Encoded protein: CASSLQVNQPQHF.

In this sample, this clone turned up a few times. V usage is TRBV28 and J usage is TRBJ2-7; D is possibly TRBD1 (6 bases). The CDR3 spans 12 residues. Between the trimmed V and J ends, which lost 6 bases and 6 bases, there was a span of 12 bases. Germline V gives CDR1 MDHEN, CDR2 SYDVKM. The CDR3 bases are TGTGCCAGCAGCGGGGACACTCGCGAGCAGTACTTC. Encoded protein: CASSGDTREQYF.